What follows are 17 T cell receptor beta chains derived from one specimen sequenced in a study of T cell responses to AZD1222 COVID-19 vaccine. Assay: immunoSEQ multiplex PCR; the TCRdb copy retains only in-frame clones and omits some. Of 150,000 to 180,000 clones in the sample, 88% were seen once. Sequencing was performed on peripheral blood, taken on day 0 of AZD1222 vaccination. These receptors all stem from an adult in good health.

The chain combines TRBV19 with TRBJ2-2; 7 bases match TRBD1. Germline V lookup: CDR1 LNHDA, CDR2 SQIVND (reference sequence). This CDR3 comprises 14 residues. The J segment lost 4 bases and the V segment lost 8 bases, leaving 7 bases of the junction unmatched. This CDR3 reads CASGEQGTTGELFF. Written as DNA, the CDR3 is TGTGCCAGTGGGGAACAGGGGACCACCGGGGAGCTGTTTTTT. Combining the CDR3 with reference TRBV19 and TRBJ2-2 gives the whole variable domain DGGITQSPKYLFRKEGQNVTLSCEQNLNHDAMYWYRQDPGQGLRLIYYSQIVNDFQKGDIAEGYSVSREKKESFPLTVTSAQKNPTAFYLCASGEQGTTGELFFGEGSRLTVL.

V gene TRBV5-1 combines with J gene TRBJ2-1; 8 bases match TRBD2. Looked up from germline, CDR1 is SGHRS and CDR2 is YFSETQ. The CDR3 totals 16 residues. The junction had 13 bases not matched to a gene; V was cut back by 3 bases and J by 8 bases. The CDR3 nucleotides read TGCGCCAGCAGCTCCTCCGGCGGGGGGACCGGGGATGAGCAGTTCTTC. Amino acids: CASSSSGGGTGDEQFF.

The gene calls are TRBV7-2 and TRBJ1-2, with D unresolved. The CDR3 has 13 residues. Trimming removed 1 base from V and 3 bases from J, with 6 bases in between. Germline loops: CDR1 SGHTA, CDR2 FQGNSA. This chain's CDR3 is CASSLVKDYGYTF. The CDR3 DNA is TGTGCCAGCAGCTTAGTAAAAGACTATGGCTACACCTTC.

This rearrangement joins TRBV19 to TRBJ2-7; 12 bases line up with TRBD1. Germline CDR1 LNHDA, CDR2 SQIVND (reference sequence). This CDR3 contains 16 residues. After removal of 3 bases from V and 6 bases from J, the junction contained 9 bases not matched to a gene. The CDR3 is CASSMSVGQGATEQYF. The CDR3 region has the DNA TGTGCCAGTAGTATGAGCGTGGGACAGGGGGCTACCGAGCAGTACTTC.

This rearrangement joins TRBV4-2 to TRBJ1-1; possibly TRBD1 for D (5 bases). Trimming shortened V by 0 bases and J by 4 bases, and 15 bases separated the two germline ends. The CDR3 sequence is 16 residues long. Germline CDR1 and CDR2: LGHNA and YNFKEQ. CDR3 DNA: TGTGCCAGCAGCCAAGACTGGGGCAGGGCGGGCACTGAAGCTTTCTTT. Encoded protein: CASSQDWGRAGTEAFF.

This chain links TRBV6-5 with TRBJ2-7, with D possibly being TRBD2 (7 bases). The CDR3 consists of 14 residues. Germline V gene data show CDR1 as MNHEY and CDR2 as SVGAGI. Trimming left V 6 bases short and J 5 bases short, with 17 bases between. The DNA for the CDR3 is TGTGCCAGCAGGCCCGGAGGGGGGGCCCACGAGCAGTACTTC. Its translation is CASRPGGGAHEQYF.

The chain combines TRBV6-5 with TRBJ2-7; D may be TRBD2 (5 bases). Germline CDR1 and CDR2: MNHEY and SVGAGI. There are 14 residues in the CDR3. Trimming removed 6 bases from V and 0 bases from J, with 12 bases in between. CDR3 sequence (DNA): TGTGCCAGCAGGCCCCGGGGTTCCTCCTACGAGCAGTACTTC. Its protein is CASRPRGSSYEQYF.

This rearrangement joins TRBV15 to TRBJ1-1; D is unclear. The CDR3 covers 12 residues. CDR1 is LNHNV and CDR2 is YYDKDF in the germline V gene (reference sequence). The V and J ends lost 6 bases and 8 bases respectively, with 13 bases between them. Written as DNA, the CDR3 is TGTGCCACCAGGGGATTTAACGGGGAAGCTTTCTTT. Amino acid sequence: CATRGFNGEAFF.

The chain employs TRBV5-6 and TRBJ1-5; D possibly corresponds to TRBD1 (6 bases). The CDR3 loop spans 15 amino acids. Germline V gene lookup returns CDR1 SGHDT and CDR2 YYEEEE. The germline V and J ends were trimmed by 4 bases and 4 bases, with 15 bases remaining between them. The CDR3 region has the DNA TGTGCCAGCAGCCCTAGGGGGGCGGGGAATCAGCCCCAGCATTTT. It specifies CASSPRGAGNQPQHF. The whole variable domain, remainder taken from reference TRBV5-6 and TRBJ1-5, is DAGVTQSPTHLIKTRGQQVTLRCSPKSGHDTVSWYQQALGQGPQFIFQYYEEEERQRGNFPDRFSGHQFPNYSSELNVNALLLGDSALYLCASSPRGAGNQPQHFGDGTRLSIL.

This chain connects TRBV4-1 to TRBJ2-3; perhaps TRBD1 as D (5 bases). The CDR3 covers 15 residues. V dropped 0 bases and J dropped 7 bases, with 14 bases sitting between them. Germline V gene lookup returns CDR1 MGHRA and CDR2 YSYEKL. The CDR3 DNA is TGCGCCAGCAGCCAAGATCTCGGACAACACTATACGCAGTATTTT. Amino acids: CASSQDLGQHYTQYF.

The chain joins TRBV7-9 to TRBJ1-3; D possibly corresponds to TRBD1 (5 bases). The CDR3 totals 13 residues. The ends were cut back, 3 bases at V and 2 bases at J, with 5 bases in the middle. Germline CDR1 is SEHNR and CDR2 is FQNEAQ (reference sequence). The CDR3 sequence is CASSLGPGNTIYF. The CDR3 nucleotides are TGTGCCAGCAGCTTGGGGCCTGGAAACACCATATATTTT. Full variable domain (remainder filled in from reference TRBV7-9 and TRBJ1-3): DTGVSQNPRHKITKRGQNVTFRCDPISEHNRLYWYRQTLGQGPEFLTYFQNEAQLEKSRLLSDRFSAERPKGSFSTLEIQRTEQGDSAMYLCASSLGPGNTIYFGEGSWLTVV.

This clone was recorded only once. CDR3 in amino acids: CAISESPTSTDTQYF. CDR3 DNA: TGTGCCATCAGTGAGTCGCCAACTAGCACAGATACGCAGTATTTT. The chain couples TRBV10-3 to TRBJ2-3; D unresolved. Trimming pared 0 bases from V and 0 bases from J, leaving 7 bases between. The CDR3 spans 15 residues. From germline, CDR1 is ENHRY and CDR2 SYGVKD.

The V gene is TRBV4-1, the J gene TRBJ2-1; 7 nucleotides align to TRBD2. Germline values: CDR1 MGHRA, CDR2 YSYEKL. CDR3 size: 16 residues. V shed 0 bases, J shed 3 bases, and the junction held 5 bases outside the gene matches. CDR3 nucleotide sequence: TGCGCCAGCAGCCAAGAAGTCGGACTAGACTACAATGAGCAGTTCTTC. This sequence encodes CASSQEVGLDYNEQFF.

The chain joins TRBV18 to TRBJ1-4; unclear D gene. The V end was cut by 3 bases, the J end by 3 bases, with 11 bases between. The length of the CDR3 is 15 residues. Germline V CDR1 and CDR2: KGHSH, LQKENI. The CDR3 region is CASSPRTIANEKLFF. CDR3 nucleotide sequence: TGTGCCAGCTCACCCAGGACTATAGCTAATGAAAAACTGTTTTTT.

DNA of the CDR3: TGTGCCACCAGCAGAGCGGGTGGGGTTTACGAGCAGTACTTC. It specifies CATSRAGGVYEQYF. This rearrangement joins TRBV15 to TRBJ2-7; D unresolved. This CDR3 region has 14 residues. V was pared by 1 base and J by 4 bases, with 11 bases between. Germline-derived CDR1 and CDR2 are LNHNV and YYDKDF (reference sequence).

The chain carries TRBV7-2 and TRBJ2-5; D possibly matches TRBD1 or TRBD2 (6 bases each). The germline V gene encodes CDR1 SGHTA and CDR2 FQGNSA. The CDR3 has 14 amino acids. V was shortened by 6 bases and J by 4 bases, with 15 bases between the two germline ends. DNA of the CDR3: TGTGCCAGCAGAGAGGGGGGATCCGGAGAGACCCAGTACTTC. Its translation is CASREGGSGETQYF. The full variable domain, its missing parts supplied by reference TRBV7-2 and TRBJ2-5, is GAGVSQSPSNKVTEKGKDVELRCDPISGHTALYWYRQSLGQGLEFLIYFQGNSAPDKSGLPSDRFSAERTGGSVSTLTIQRTQQEDSAVYLCASREGGSGETQYFGPGTRLLVL.

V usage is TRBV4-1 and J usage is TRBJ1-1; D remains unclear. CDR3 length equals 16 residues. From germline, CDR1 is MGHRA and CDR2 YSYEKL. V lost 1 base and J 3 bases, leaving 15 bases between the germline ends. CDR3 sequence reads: CASSQARTGVDTEAFF. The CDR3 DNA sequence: TGCGCCAGCAGCCAAGCACGGACGGGAGTAGACACTGAAGCTTTCTTT.